One and the same sample provided the 31 T cell receptor beta chains below, sequenced in a study of CD8 T cells in ankylosing spondylitis. MiXCR, applied by TCRdb to the 5' RACE reads, yields one record per CDR3 protein. The sample lists under 200,000 distinct CDR3 sequences; under 14% were seen once. Source material: blood, either unsorted or a sorted T cell fraction (not recorded which). These TCRs come from a male donor with ankylosing spondylitis or in good health (not recorded which).

This clonotype was observed many times. This chain links TRBV12-3 or TRBV12-4 with TRBJ1-2; D is ambiguous. This CDR3 is 14 amino acids long. Trimming stripped 4 bases from V and 4 bases from J, with 13 bases between. CDR3 nucleotide sequence: TGTGCCAGCAGTTCCGGCCGGACGGGCTATGGCTACACCTTC. Its translation: CASSSGRTGYGYTF.

This clonotype was observed at least ten times. The genes are TRBV5-1 and TRBJ2-3; D not certain. Trimming cost V 2 bases and J 5 bases, with 21 bases left between them. This CDR3 is built from 17 residues. Germline V gene sequence: CDR1 SGHRS, CDR2 YFSETQ. The CDR3 region has the DNA TGCGCCAGCAGCTTCGATACTCGGACCGGTCCAGGAGATACGCAGTATTTT. Protein: CASSFDTRTGPGDTQYF.

The chain combines TRBV2 with TRBJ2-3, with 7 nucleotides matching TRBD1. CDR1 is SNHLY and CDR2 is FYNNEI in the germline V gene. V was clipped by 1 base and J by 5 bases; unmatched bases: 3. This CDR3 region has 14 residues. Here the CDR3 reads CASSEGQGLDTQYF. Here the CDR3 DNA reads TGTGCCAGCAGTGAAGGACAGGGATTAGATACGCAGTATTTT.

This clonotype was counted between two and nine times. The gene calls are TRBV5-1 and TRBJ2-1; D is uncertain. The CDR3 consists of 12 residues. The germline V and J ends were trimmed by 4 bases and 10 bases, with 12 bases remaining between them. CDR1 and CDR2 (germline): SGHRS, YFSETQ. CDR3 coding DNA: TGCGCCAGCAGCGAGAGCTCGAGAGAGCAGTTCTTC. It encodes CASSESSREQFF.

This clonotype was seen ten or more times. V is TRBV12-3 or TRBV12-4 and J is TRBJ1-1; no definite D call. V was trimmed by 6 bases and J by 6 bases, leaving 17 bases between them. The CDR3 totals 14 residues. CDR3 protein: CASSLPSSGPEAFF. The CDR3 DNA reads as TGTGCCAGCAGCCTTCCCAGTTCCGGGCCTGAAGCTTTCTTT.

The chain links TRBV7-2 to TRBJ2-5; D might be TRBD1 or TRBD2, each matching 5 bases. V was shortened by 1 base and J by 1 base, with 13 bases between the two germline ends. The V gene's germline CDR1 is SGHTA and CDR2 FQGNSA. The CDR3 length is 16 residues. The CDR3 DNA sequence: TGTGCCAGCAGCTTAGATACGGGACCGCTCCAAGAGACCCAGTACTTC. Its translation: CASSLDTGPLQETQYF.

The V gene is TRBV27, the J gene TRBJ2-3; D is undetermined. Germline V CDR1 and CDR2: MNHEY, SMNVEV (reference sequence). This CDR3 is 13 amino acids long. V lost 5 bases to trimming and J lost 5 bases, with 11 bases between them. CDR3 in amino acids: CASSKPTGDTQYF. In DNA form, the CDR3 reads TGTGCCAGCAGTAAACCCACGGGAGATACGCAGTATTTT.

This clonotype was seen many times. This chain connects TRBV6-2 or TRBV6-3 to TRBJ1-5; maybe TRBD1 (5 bases). V lost 5 bases, J lost 0 bases, and 11 bases lay in between. Looked up from germline, CDR1 is MNHEY and CDR2 is SVGEGT. The CDR3 covers 15 residues. DNA for the CDR3: TGTGCCAGCAGTCCTCCAGGGAGTAGCAATCAGCCCCAGCATTTT. Translation: CASSPPGSSNQPQHF.

This clonotype was seen at least ten times. This CDR3 is CASCLQGFNQPQHF. The CDR3, as DNA: TGTGCCAGCTGTTTACAGGGGTTTAATCAGCCCCAGCATTTT. The genes are TRBV2 and TRBJ1-5; 7 nucleotides agree with TRBD1. V was pared by 8 bases and J by 4 bases, with 8 bases of the junction left unmatched. This CDR3 has 14 residues. Germline CDR1 SNHLY, CDR2 FYNNEI.

This clonotype has a count of ten or more. The J gene is TRBJ1-1, the V gene TRBV20-1; a possible D gene is TRBD1 (6 bases). Between the trimmed V and J ends, which lost 2 bases and 2 bases, there was a span of 18 bases. The CDR3 runs 16 residues. Looked up from germline, CDR1 is DFQATT and CDR2 is SNEGSKA (reference sequence). The CDR3 DNA sequence: TGCAGTGCTAGAATCGGGGGCGGCTTCGGAAACACTGAAGCTTTCTTT. Amino acid sequence: CSARIGGGFGNTEAFF.

The chain is built from TRBV5-1 and TRBJ2-1, with TRBD1 as a possible D gene (5 bases). CDR3 length equals 16 residues. Germline CDR1 is SGHRS and CDR2 is YFSETQ. V dropped 0 bases and J dropped 4 bases, with 14 bases sitting between them. The CDR3 loop reads CASSLGLGQGYNEQFF. CDR3 DNA sequence: TGCGCCAGCAGCTTGGGTTTAGGGCAGGGTTACAATGAGCAGTTCTTC.

In its sample, this clonotype was seen many times. The chain is built from TRBV12-3 or TRBV12-4 and TRBJ2-4; 10 bases agree with TRBD1. CDR3 length: 17 amino acids. Trimming at V came to 6 bases and at J to 0 bases, leaving 8 bases not matched to a gene. The CDR3 bases are TGTGCCAGCAGCCCGGGACAGGGGAACTTAGCCAAAAACATTCAGTACTTC. Translating gives CASSPGQGNLAKNIQYF.

This clonotype was seen ten or more times. The chain has TRBV20-1 and TRBJ1-4; D not resolved. The CDR3 length is 14 residues. V dropped 0 bases and J dropped 3 bases, with 8 bases sitting between them. The germline CDR1 and CDR2 sequences are DFQATT and SNEGSKA (reference sequence). Here the CDR3 DNA reads TGCAGTGCTAGAGAAACAGCTTCTAATGAAAAACTGTTTTTT. It specifies CSARETASNEKLFF.

This clonotype was found a few times. CDR3 bases: TGCGCCAGCAGCCAAGAAATCAGGGGCCTCGGGATAGCCGGGGAGCTGTTTTTT. It encodes CASSQEIRGLGIAGELFF. The rearrangement uses TRBV4-3 and TRBJ2-2, with a tentative D call TRBD1 (6 bases). The V gene's germline CDR1 is LGHNA and CDR2 YSLEER. This CDR3 is built from 18 residues. The V end was cut by 0 bases, the J end by 6 bases, with 20 bases between.

This chain connects TRBV7-2 to TRBJ2-7, with no clear D. CDR3 length equals 12 residues. CDR1 and CDR2 (germline): SGHTA, FQGNSA. Deletions cut 1 base from V and 11 bases from J, with 12 bases between. CDR3 region: CASSLVPSKKYF. The CDR3 nucleotides are TGTGCCAGCAGCTTAGTTCCTTCGAAAAAGTACTTC.

This clonotype was seen only a few times. The V call is TRBV14, the J call TRBJ2-1; 8 nucleotides agree with TRBD2. Germline V gene lookup returns CDR1 SGHDN and CDR2 FVKESK. The CDR3 totals 15 residues. The ends lost 2 bases at V and 7 bases at J; junction bases unmatched: 7. The CDR3 DNA follows: TGTGCCAGCAGCCAACTAGCGGGCTTTCGGAATGAGCAGTTCTTC. It yields the protein CASSQLAGFRNEQFF.

V usage is TRBV28 and J usage is TRBJ2-1; D is perhaps TRBD2 (5 bases). CDR1 and CDR2 from the germline V gene are MDHEN and SYDVKM. Trimming left V 6 bases short and J 0 bases short, with 9 bases between. The CDR3 totals 14 residues. DNA of the CDR3: TGTGCCAGCAGGGTAGGGAGCTCCTACAATGAGCAGTTCTTC. Translated, it gives CASRVGSSYNEQFF. The whole variable domain, filled in from reference TRBV28 and TRBJ2-1, reads DVKVTQSSRYLVKRTGEKVFLECVQDMDHENMFWYRQDPGLGLRLIYFSYDVKMKEKGDIPEGYSVSREKKERFSLILESASTNQTSMYLCASRVGSSYNEQFFGPGTRLTVL.

This clonotype was seen at least ten times. The chain employs TRBV7-6 and TRBJ2-7; 7 bases map to TRBD1. CDR1 and CDR2 from the germline V gene are SGHVS and FNYEAQ. The V and J ends lost 0 bases and 4 bases, in that order; junction bases with no gene match: 6. This CDR3 is 15 amino acids long. CDR3 sequence (DNA): TGTGCCAGCAGCTTAGCGCAAGGGGGACAGTACGAGCAGTACTTC. It encodes CASSLAQGGQYEQYF.

The table lists this clonotype with many counts. This chain uses TRBV4-1 with TRBJ2-3; TRBD2 is a possible D gene (7 bases). The V gene's germline CDR1 is MGHRA and CDR2 YSYEKL. The V and J ends lost 4 bases and 2 bases respectively, with 13 bases between them. The CDR3 is 15 residues long. CDR3 nucleotides: TGCGCCAGCAGCCCAGGGGAGCGGGACACAGATACGCAGTATTTT. This codes for CASSPGERDTDTQYF.

This clonotype was counted many times. The J gene is TRBJ1-1, the V gene TRBV5-1; D is uncertain. With 0 bases removed from V and 0 bases from J, the gap between germline ends came to 15 bases. There are 17 residues in the CDR3. Germline CDR1 reads SGHRS; CDR2 reads YFSETQ. The CDR3 loop is CASSLGPLNPMNTEAFF. The CDR3 DNA is TGCGCCAGCAGCTTGGGACCGCTCAACCCAATGAACACTGAAGCTTTCTTT.

V is TRBV7-9 and J is TRBJ2-3; 7 bases line up with TRBD1. Germline trimming cut 3 bases from V and 2 bases from J; bases unmatched to any gene: 5. Per the germline V gene, CDR1 is SEHNR and CDR2 is FQNEAQ (reference sequence). The CDR3 is 15 amino acids. This CDR3 reads CASSFEGAFTDTQYF. CDR3 bases: TGTGCCAGCAGCTTCGAGGGGGCATTCACAGATACGCAGTATTTT.

The chain carries TRBV20-1 and TRBJ2-7; 11 bases match TRBD1. J gave up 4 bases and V 8 bases, and 7 bases lay outside the gene matches. This CDR3 spans 13 amino acids. Germline CDR1 reads DFQATT; CDR2 reads SNEGSKA (reference sequence). The CDR3 nucleotides read TGCAGTACCAGGACAGGGGGCTTATACGAGCAGTACTTC. This gives the protein CSTRTGGLYEQYF.

This clonotype was recorded a few times. The genes are TRBV11-2 and TRBJ1-6; TRBD1 aligns across 8 bases. This CDR3 region has 18 residues. Germline CDR1 is SGHAT and CDR2 is FQNNGV. The ends lost 1 base at V and 10 bases at J; junction bases unmatched: 15. CDR3 sequence (DNA): TGTGCCAGCAGCTTAGTGATTCGCTGGACAGGGAGTGGGTCACCCCTCCACTTT. Translating gives CASSLVIRWTGSGSPLHF.

The chain recombines TRBV5-1 with TRBJ2-1; the match to TRBD2 covers 11 bases. The trim removed 3 bases at V and 7 bases at J, leaving 9 bases unmatched. CDR1 is SGHRS and CDR2 is YFSETQ in the germline V gene. The CDR3 has 16 residues. The CDR3 nucleotides are TGCGCCAGCAGCTCGCGACTAGCGGGAAGGGGTAATGAGCAGTTCTTC. Encoded protein: CASSSRLAGRGNEQFF.

This clonotype was seen at least ten times. The CDR3 here is CASSMHRFTDTQYF. CDR3 DNA sequence: TGTGCCAGTAGTATGCACAGGTTCACAGATACGCAGTATTTT. This chain links TRBV19 with TRBJ2-3; TRBD1 might be the D (5 bases). In germline, CDR1 is LNHDA, CDR2 SQIVND (reference sequence). The V gene lost 3 bases and the J gene lost 2 bases, with 9 bases spanning the gap. The CDR3 runs 14 residues.

This clonotype was found many times. The V call is TRBV20-1, the J call TRBJ2-3, with D possibly TRBD2 on 5 matching bases. This CDR3 has 12 amino acids. V lost 7 bases, J lost 5 bases, and 13 bases lay in between. Germline CDR1 DFQATT, CDR2 SNEGSKA (reference sequence). The CDR3 nucleotides read TGCAGTGTTTCCCAAGAGGGAGATACGCAGTATTTT. Translation gives CSVSQEGDTQYF.

In this sample, this clonotype turned up many times. The chain joins TRBV29-1 to TRBJ2-7; D is tentatively TRBD1 or TRBD2 (5 bases each). This CDR3 has 11 residues. Germline lookup yields CDR1 SQVTM and CDR2 ANQGSEA. Trimming took off 4 bases at V and 6 bases at J, with 10 bases between the two ends. The CDR3, as DNA: TGCAGCGTTGTTCGGGGACGCGAGCAGTACTTC. It is translated as CSVVRGREQYF.

This chain joins TRBV7-9 and TRBJ1-1, with a weak D call TRBD1 (5 bases). The V gene's germline CDR1 is SEHNR and CDR2 FQNEAQ (reference sequence). V was cut by 6 bases and J by 1 base, with 6 bases left in between. The CDR3 is 12 residues long. CDR3 coding DNA: TGTGCCAGCAGGGACAAGAACACTGAAGCTTTCTTT. Amino acid sequence: CASRDKNTEAFF.

This clonotype turned up a few times. V is TRBV5-6 and J is TRBJ2-1, with 16 positions matching TRBD2. V was pared by 4 bases and J by 6 bases, with 13 bases of the junction left unmatched. Looked up from germline, CDR1 is SGHDT and CDR2 is YYEEEE. This CDR3 comprises 19 residues. This CDR3 is CASSLLNPGLAGGPNEQFF. CDR3 coding DNA: TGTGCCAGCAGCCTACTTAACCCGGGACTAGCGGGGGGGCCCAATGAGCAGTTCTTC.

This clonotype was seen many times. The chain uses TRBV20-1 and TRBJ1-2, with 7 positions matching TRBD1. The germline V gene has CDR1 DFQATT and CDR2 SNEGSKA (reference sequence). The ends lost 6 bases at V and 4 bases at J; junction bases unmatched: 8. The CDR3 runs 13 residues. The DNA for the CDR3 is TGCAGTGCCCTAGGGGGACAGAGCTATGGCTACACCTTC. Amino acids: CSALGGQSYGYTF.

The sample holds a few counts of this clonotype. This chain joins TRBV3-1 and TRBJ2-1; 9 bases agree with TRBD2. V was clipped by 0 bases and J by 0 bases; unmatched bases: 6. Per the germline V gene, CDR1 is LGHDT and CDR2 is YNNKEL (reference sequence). The CDR3 loop spans 18 amino acids. The CDR3 sequence: CASSQDIRGGASYNEQFF. CDR3 DNA: TGTGCCAGCAGCCAAGATATTCGCGGGGGGGCCTCCTACAATGAGCAGTTCTTC.